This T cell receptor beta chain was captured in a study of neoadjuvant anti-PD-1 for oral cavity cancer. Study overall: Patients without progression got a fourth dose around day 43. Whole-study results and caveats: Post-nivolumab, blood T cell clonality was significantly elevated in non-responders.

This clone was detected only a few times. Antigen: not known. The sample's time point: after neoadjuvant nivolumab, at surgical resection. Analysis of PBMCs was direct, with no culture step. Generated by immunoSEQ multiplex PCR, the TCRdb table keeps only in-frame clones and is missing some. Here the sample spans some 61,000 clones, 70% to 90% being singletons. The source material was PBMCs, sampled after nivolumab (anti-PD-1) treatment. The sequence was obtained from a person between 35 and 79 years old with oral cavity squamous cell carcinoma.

CDR3 in DNA: TGTGCCAGCAGCCAAGATTTCCAGGGGGTCACAGATACGCAGTATTTT. It codes for CASSQDFQGVTDTQYF. The gene calls are TRBV4-2 and TRBJ2-3, with 7 bases fitting TRBD1. The V and J ends lost 0 bases and 2 bases, in that order; junction bases with no gene match: 5. Germline V CDR1 and CDR2: LGHNA, YNFKEQ. The CDR3 sequence is 16 residues long.